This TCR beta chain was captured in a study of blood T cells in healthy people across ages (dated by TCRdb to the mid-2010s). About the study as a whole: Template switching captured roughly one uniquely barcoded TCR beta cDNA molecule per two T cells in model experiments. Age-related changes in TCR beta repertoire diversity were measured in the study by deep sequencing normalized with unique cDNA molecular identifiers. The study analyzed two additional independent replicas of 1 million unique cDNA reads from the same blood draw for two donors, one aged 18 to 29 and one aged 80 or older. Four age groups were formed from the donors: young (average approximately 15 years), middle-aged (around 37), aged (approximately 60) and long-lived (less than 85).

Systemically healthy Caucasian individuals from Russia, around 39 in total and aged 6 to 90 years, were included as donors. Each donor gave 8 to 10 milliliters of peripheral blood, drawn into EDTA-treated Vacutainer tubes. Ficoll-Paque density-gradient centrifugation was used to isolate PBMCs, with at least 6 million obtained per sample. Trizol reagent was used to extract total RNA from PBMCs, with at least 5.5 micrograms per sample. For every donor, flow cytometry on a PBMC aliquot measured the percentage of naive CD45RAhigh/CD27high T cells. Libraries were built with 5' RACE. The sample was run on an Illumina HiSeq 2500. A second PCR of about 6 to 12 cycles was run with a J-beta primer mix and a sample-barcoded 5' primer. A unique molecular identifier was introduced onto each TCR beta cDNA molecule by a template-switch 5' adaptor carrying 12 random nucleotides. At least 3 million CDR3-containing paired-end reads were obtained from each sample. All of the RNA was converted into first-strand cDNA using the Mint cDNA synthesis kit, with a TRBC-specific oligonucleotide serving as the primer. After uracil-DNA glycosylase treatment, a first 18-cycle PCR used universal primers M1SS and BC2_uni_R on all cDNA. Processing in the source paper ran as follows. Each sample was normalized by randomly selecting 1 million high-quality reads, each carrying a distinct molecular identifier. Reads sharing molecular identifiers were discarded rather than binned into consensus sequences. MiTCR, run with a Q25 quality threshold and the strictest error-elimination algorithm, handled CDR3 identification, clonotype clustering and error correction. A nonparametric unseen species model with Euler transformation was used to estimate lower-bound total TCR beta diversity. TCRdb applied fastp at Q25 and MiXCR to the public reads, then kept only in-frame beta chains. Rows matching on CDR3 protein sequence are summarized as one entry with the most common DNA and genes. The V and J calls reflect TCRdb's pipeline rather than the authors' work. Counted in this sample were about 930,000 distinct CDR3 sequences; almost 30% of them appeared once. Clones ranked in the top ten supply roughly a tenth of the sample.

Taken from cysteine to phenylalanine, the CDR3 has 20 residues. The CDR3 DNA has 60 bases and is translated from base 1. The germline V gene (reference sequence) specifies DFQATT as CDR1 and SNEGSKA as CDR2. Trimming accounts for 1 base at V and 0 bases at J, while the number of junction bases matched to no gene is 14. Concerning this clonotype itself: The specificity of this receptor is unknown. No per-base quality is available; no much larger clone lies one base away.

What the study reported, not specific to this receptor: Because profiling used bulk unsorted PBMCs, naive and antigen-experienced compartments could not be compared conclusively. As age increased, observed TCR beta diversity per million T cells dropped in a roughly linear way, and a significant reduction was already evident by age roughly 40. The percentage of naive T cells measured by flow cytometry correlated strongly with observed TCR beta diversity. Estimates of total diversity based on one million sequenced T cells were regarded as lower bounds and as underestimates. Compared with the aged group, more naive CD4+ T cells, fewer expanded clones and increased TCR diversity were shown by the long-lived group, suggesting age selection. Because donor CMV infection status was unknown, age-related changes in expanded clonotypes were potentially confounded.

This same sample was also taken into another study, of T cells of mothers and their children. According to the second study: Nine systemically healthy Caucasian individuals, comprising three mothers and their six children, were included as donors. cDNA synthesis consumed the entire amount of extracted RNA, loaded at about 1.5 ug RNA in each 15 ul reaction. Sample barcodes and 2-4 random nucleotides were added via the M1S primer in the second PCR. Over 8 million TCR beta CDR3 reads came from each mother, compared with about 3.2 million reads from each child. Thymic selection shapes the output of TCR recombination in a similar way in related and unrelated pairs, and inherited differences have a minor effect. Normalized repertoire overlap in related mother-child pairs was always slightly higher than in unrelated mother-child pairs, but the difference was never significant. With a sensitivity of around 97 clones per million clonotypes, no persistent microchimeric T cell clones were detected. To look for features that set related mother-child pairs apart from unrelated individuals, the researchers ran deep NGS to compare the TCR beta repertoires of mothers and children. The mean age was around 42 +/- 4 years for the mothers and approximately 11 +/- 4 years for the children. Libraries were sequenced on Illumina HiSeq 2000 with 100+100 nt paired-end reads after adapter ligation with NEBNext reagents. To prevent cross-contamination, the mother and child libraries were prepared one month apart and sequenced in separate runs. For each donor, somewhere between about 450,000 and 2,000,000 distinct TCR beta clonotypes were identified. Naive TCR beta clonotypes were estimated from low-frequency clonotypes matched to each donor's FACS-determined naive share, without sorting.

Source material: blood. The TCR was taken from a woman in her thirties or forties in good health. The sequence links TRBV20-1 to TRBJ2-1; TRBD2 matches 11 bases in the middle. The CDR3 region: CSARAYGASGGKSSYNEQFF. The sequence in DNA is TGCAGTGCTAGAGCCTACGGGGCTAGCGGGGGGAAGAGCTCCTACAATGAGCAGTTCTTC.